These T cell receptor beta chains were read from a single sample in a study of Ad26.COV2.S vaccination and SARS-CoV-2 variants. The data were produced by immunoSEQ multiplex PCR, yet TCRdb's version contains in-frame clones alone and is incomplete. The sample gives around 320,000 clones, around nine tenths of which show up once; roughly 3.2% is in the top ten. Specimen: peripheral blood, collected in a trial of Ad26.COV2.S vaccine versus placebo. These receptors originate from a person aged 18-60 years who received the Ad26.COV2.S COVID-19 vaccine or a placebo. The conserved cysteine and the conserved F or W are not part of the CDR3 here. Size values are once, few and many counts, or a class for expanded clones, and some rows have none.

j_call v_call clone_size cdr3_aa
TRBJ2-1 TRBV3-1/TRBV3-2 . ASSQAGLAAYNEQF
TRBJ2-3 TRBV25-1 . ASRLAGVTDTQY
TRBJ1-5 TRBV19 few ASSIDLGYQPQH
TRBJ1-2 TRBV7-2 . ASSSASGTNGYT
TRBJ1-1 TRBV18 . ASSRLRGTEAF
TRBJ2-7 TRBV6-6 . ASSSVTGNYEQY
TRBJ2-1 TRBV7-3 once ASSVDAADYNEQF
TRBJ1-5 TRBV10-3 . AISASPNQPQH
TRBJ1-2 TRBV20-1 . SGNREGGYT
TRBJ2-7 TRBV5-1 . ASSLALFYEQY
TRBJ1-4 TRBV4-1 . ASSHPSGERATNEKLF
TRBJ2-5 TRBV9 . ASSPGTGYETQY
TRBJ1-2 TRBV14 . ASSQIQGWGYT
TRBJ2-1 TRBV29-1 . SVEEGIAGDNEQF
TRBJ1-2 TRBV5-1 . ASSPDRDRLSYGYT
TRBJ2-2 TRBV10-3 . AISTSGGNTGELF
TRBJ2-3 TRBV7-3 . ASSPGAATDTQY
TRBJ1-1 TRBV4-3 once ASSDRGGTEAF
TRBJ1-1 TRBV5-1 once ASSYGPEAF